These 20 T cell receptor beta chains originate from one sample sequenced in a study of blood T cell repertoires in COVID-19. Using immunoSEQ multiplex PCR, the repertoire was profiled, and TCRdb retains in-frame clones only, with some absent. The table shows around 210,000 clones, with approximately 80% occurring only once. Material: peripheral blood. The receptors come from a human donor in a cohort sampled during active COVID-19.

The chain joins TRBV28 to TRBJ1-2; D is uncertain. This CDR3 region has 15 residues. Germline V gene lookup returns CDR1 MDHEN and CDR2 SYDVKM. V dropped 4 bases and J dropped 4 bases, with 16 bases sitting between them. In DNA, the CDR3 is TGTGCCAGCAGTTCAACCAATGACCGGGGCTATGGCTACACCTTC. This encodes CASSSTNDRGYGYTF.

The chain employs TRBV5-1 and TRBJ2-2; 9 bases align to TRBD2. Germline loops: CDR1 SGHRS, CDR2 YFSETQ. This CDR3 contains 16 residues. Trimming removed 3 bases from V and 5 bases from J; junction bases left unmatched: 8. The CDR3: CASSSTAGGWTGELFF. The CDR3 DNA follows: TGCGCCAGCAGCTCGACGGCGGGAGGGTGGACCGGGGAGCTGTTTTTT.

The chain's CDR3 is CASSEWRQASSYNEQFF. The CDR3 nucleotides read TGTGCCAGCAGTGAATGGAGACAGGCGAGCTCCTACAATGAGCAGTTCTTC. This sequence joins TRBV25-1 and TRBJ2-1; D is possibly TRBD1 (6 bases). This CDR3 comprises 17 residues. The V end lost 1 base, the J end lost 0 bases, and 13 bases lay between the germline ends. The germline CDR1 and CDR2 sequences are MGHDK and SYGVNS.

This chain joins TRBV6-5 and TRBJ1-1; D not resolved. The CDR3 has 13 residues. The germline gives CDR1 MNHEY, CDR2 SVGAGI. Trimming pared 4 bases from V and 0 bases from J, leaving 6 bases between. Here the CDR3 reads CASSSVMNTEAFF. The CDR3 nucleotides read TGTGCCAGCAGTTCGGTTATGAACACTGAAGCTTTCTTT.

This chain connects TRBV7-2 to TRBJ2-1, with D tentatively TRBD1 (6 bases). With 5 bases removed from V and 5 bases from J, the gap between germline ends came to 13 bases. Germline V gene sequence: CDR1 SGHTA, CDR2 FQGNSA. The CDR3 sequence is 14 residues long. The CDR3 DNA sequence: TGTGCCAGCAGCGTCCGGGACACTAACAATGAGCAGTTCTTC. Translating gives CASSVRDTNNEQFF.

V is TRBV6-1 and J is TRBJ2-7, with 13 positions matching TRBD2. The CDR3 extends over 18 amino acids. J gave up 0 bases and V 3 bases, and 8 bases lay outside the gene matches. The germline gives CDR1 MNHNS, CDR2 SASEGT. The CDR3 loop is CASSEGTSGIPTSYEQYF. The CDR3 DNA sequence: TGTGCCAGCAGTGAGGGGACTAGCGGGATACCAACCTCCTACGAGCAGTACTTC.

The chain joins TRBV9 to TRBJ2-1, with 7 positions matching TRBD2. Germline V gives CDR1 SGDLS, CDR2 YYNGEE. The CDR3 loop spans 15 amino acids. Unmatched junction bases numbered 5, after V lost 4 bases and J lost 1 base. The CDR3 DNA reads TGTGCCAGCAGCCTCCGGGGAGGGTCCTACAATGAGCAGTTCTTC. Encoded protein: CASSLRGGSYNEQFF.

In DNA form, the CDR3 reads TGTGCCAGCAGCCAACCGGGACAGGGGTACGAGCAGTACTTC. Translating it yields CASSQPGQGYEQYF. The V call is TRBV4-2, the J call TRBJ2-7, with TRBD1 matching over 10 bases. This CDR3 contains 14 residues. Germline-derived CDR1 and CDR2 are LGHNA and YNFKEQ. Germline trimming cut 2 bases from V and 4 bases from J; bases unmatched to any gene: 2.

This clone turned up a few times. The rearrangement uses TRBV27 and TRBJ2-2; 7 positions agree with TRBD1. There are 15 residues in the CDR3. Trimming at V came to 4 bases and at J to 3 bases, leaving 5 bases not matched to a gene. CDR1 MNHEY and CDR2 SMNVEV come from the germline V gene (reference sequence). The CDR3 bases are TGTGCCAGCAGTTCATTACAGGGGTACACCGGGGAGCTGTTTTTT. This gives the protein CASSSLQGYTGELFF.

CDR3 loop: CAWRDPGLKLANYGYTF. The CDR3 DNA reads as TGTGCCTGGAGGGATCCGGGACTGAAATTAGCTAACTATGGCTACACCTTC. V and J are TRBV30 and TRBJ1-2, with TRBD1 as a possible D gene (5 bases). Looked up from germline, CDR1 is GTSNPN and CDR2 is SVGIG (reference sequence). The V and J ends lost 3 bases and 0 bases respectively, with 20 bases between them. The CDR3 is made up of 17 amino acids.

This clone showed up just once. J is TRBJ2-1 and V is TRBV7-8, with 8 bases that match TRBD2. Trimming took 1 base from V and 1 from J; bases not matched to a gene: 0. CDR1 and CDR2 from the germline V gene are SGHVS and FQNEAQ. The CDR3 contains 15 residues. As DNA, the CDR3 is TGTGCCAGCAGCTTAGTAGCGGGGTCCTACAATGAGCAGTTCTTC. It yields the protein CASSLVAGSYNEQFF.

V and J are TRBV4-1 and TRBJ2-3, with TRBD2 identical over 10 bases. The CDR3 length is 16 residues. The J segment lost 5 bases and the V segment lost 0 bases, leaving 5 bases of the junction unmatched. The germline V gene has CDR1 MGHRA and CDR2 YSYEKL. CDR3 coding DNA: TGCGCCAGCAGCCAAGAGGGGTTAGCGGGAGGAGATACGCAGTATTTT. This translates into CASSQEGLAGGDTQYF.

The chain links TRBV4-1 to TRBJ2-4; 8 positions match TRBD2. This CDR3 contains 17 residues. V was clipped by 1 base and J by 0 bases; unmatched bases: 5. CDR1 and CDR2 (germline): MGHRA, YSYEKL. CDR3 in amino acids: CASSQGSGSAAKNIQYF. For the CDR3, the DNA is TGCGCCAGCAGCCAAGGAAGCGGGAGCGCAGCCAAAAACATTCAGTACTTC.

The J gene is TRBJ2-7, the V gene TRBV7-6, with D perhaps TRBD2 (5 bases). V shed 2 bases and J shed 5 bases, with 16 bases lying between them. The CDR3 spans 15 residues. Germline lookup yields CDR1 SGHVS and CDR2 FNYEAQ. For the CDR3, the DNA is TGTGCCAGCAGCTTACGGGATAGGGCTTGGGACGAGCAGTACTTC. Translating it yields CASSLRDRAWDEQYF. Complete variable domain (other parts from reference TRBV7-6 and TRBJ2-7): GAGVSQSPRYKVTKRGQDVALRCDPISGHVSLYWYRQALGQGPEFLTYFNYEAQQDKSGLPNDRFSAERPEGSISTLTIQRTEQRDSAMYRCASSLRDRAWDEQYFGPGTRLTVT.

The V gene is TRBV29-1, the J gene TRBJ2-5, with no clear D. There are 14 residues in the CDR3. CDR1 is SQVTM and CDR2 is ANQGSEA in the germline V gene. The V end lost 0 bases, the J end lost 2 bases, and 10 bases lay between the germline ends. CDR3 sequence (DNA): TGCAGCGTTGAAGATGTGGCCTTGCAAGAGACCCAGTACTTC. This gives the protein CSVEDVALQETQYF.

The J gene is TRBJ1-1, the V gene TRBV30; D call uncertain. V gave up 1 base and J gave up 1 base, with 16 bases separating them. CDR3 length: 16 amino acids. Looked up from germline, CDR1 is GTSNPN and CDR2 is SVGIG (reference sequence). CDR3 sequence: CAWSGWRAGTNTEAFF. As DNA, the CDR3 is TGTGCCTGGAGTGGTTGGCGGGCAGGTACGAACACTGAAGCTTTCTTT.

This clone was seen only a few times. The chain carries TRBV6-5 and TRBJ1-2, with no clear D. The CDR3 covers 13 residues. Germline V CDR1 and CDR2: MNHEY, SVGAGI. V was shortened by 6 bases and J by 4 bases, with 12 bases between the two germline ends. The CDR3 sequence: CASSPPGGYGYTF. The CDR3 DNA reads TGTGCCAGCAGCCCCCCCGGCGGCTATGGCTACACCTTC.

The V gene is TRBV18, the J gene TRBJ2-5; perhaps TRBD1 as D (5 bases). CDR1 and CDR2 (germline): KGHSH, LQKENI. This CDR3 contains 14 residues. The V end lost 1 base, the J end lost 5 bases, and 11 bases lay between the germline ends. In DNA, the CDR3 is TGTGCCAGCTCACCACAATGGGGCTCGGAGACCCAGTACTTC. This sequence encodes CASSPQWGSETQYF.

The chain carries TRBV4-2 and TRBJ2-6; TRBD1 matches 8 bases. J lost 4 bases, V lost 3 bases, and 5 bases had no gene match. The CDR3 length is 16 residues. In germline, CDR1 is LGHNA, CDR2 YNFKEQ. For the CDR3, the DNA is TGTGCCAGCAGCCAGGGACAGGTAGGAGGGGCCAACGTCCTGACTTTC. This sequence encodes CASSQGQVGGANVLTF.

CDR3 region: CASNRDRGRVETQYF. In nucleotides, the CDR3 is TGCGCCAGCAACAGGGACAGGGGGCGGGTGGAGACCCAGTACTTC. This rearrangement joins TRBV5-1 to TRBJ2-5, with 12 bases matching TRBD1. From germline, CDR1 is SGHRS and CDR2 YFSETQ. The CDR3 is made up of 15 amino acids. Trimming at V came to 6 bases and at J to 5 bases, leaving 8 bases not matched to a gene.